Below are 29 T cell receptor beta chains sequenced from a single sample in a study of T cells of healthy individuals. Each CDR3 protein is one row after TCRdb ran MiXCR on the 5' RACE reads. The table includes about 100,000 distinct CDR3 sequences, approximately 15% detected once. The receptor source for this set is a human donor in good health.

V and J are TRBV19 and TRBJ1-5; 8 bases fit TRBD1. This CDR3 is 15 amino acids long. V lost 6 bases to trimming and J lost 3 bases; unmatched junction nucleotides: 7. Germline CDR1 and CDR2: LNHDA and SQIVND (reference sequence). The CDR3 reads CASSLTGAANQPQHF. In DNA, the CDR3 is TGTGCCAGTAGCCTGACAGGGGCGGCCAATCAGCCCCAGCATTTT. The full variable domain, completed using reference TRBV19 and TRBJ1-5, is DGGITQSPKYLFRKEGQNVTLSCEQNLNHDAMYWYRQDPGQGLRLIYYSQIVNDFQKGDIAEGYSVSREKKESFPLTVTSAQKNPTAFYLCASSLTGAANQPQHFGDGTRLSIL.

This clonotype counts as medium-sized (0.01 to 0.1%). This chain links TRBV2 with TRBJ1-1; no clear D gene. Germline loops: CDR1 SNHLY, CDR2 FYNNEI. The length of the CDR3 is 11 residues. Deletions cut 5 bases from V and 1 base from J, with 2 bases between. The CDR3 is CASSQNTEAFF. The CDR3 region has the DNA TGTGCCAGCAGTCAGAACACTGAAGCTTTCTTT.

This clonotype was seen a few times. V gene TRBV5-1 combines with J gene TRBJ1-1; possible D gene TRBD1, 5 bases. CDR1 SGHRS and CDR2 YFSETQ come from the germline V gene. The CDR3 length is 13 residues. The V gene lost 5 bases and the J gene lost 0 bases, with 8 bases spanning the gap. In DNA, the CDR3 is TGCGCCAGCAGACCGACAGTGAACACTGAAGCTTTCTTT. As protein: CASRPTVNTEAFF. Full variable domain (remainder filled in from reference TRBV5-1 and TRBJ1-1): KAGVTQTPRYLIKTRGQQVTLSCSPISGHRSVSWYQQTPGQGLQFLFEYFSETQRNKGNFPGRFSGRQFSNSRSEMNVSTLELGDSALYLCASRPTVNTEAFFGQGTRLTVV.

In DNA, the CDR3 is TGTGCCAGCAGCTTAGTCAGCTTGACGGCCACTGAAGCTTTCTTT. Protein product: CASSLVSLTATEAFF. This chain connects TRBV7-9 to TRBJ1-1, with D hard to call. This CDR3 is built from 15 residues. Trimming took off 1 base at V and 4 bases at J, with 13 bases between the two ends. The germline CDR1 and CDR2 sequences are SEHNR and FQNEAQ (reference sequence).

The V gene is TRBV29-1, the J gene TRBJ2-6; D gene uncertain. V was trimmed by 1 base and J by 3 bases, leaving 1 base between them. The CDR3 has 12 amino acids. Germline V CDR1 and CDR2: SQVTM, ANQGSEA. The CDR3 spells CSVEGGANVLTF. The CDR3 DNA sequence: TGCAGCGTTGAAGGTGGGGCCAACGTCCTGACTTTC.

The chain couples TRBV20-1 to TRBJ1-2; no clear D. This CDR3 comprises 10 residues. V was clipped by 6 bases and J by 8 bases, with 10 bases between them. Germline V gene lookup returns CDR1 DFQATT and CDR2 SNEGSKA (reference sequence). CDR3 coding DNA: TGCAGTGCGGAAGGGCGGGGCTACACCTTC. Translating it yields CSAEGRGYTF.

The rearrangement uses TRBV4-3 and TRBJ2-2; no firm D call. V lost 8 bases, J lost 4 bases, and 14 bases lay in between. Germline CDR1 is LGHNA and CDR2 is YSLEER. The CDR3 sequence is 14 residues long. The CDR3: CASEWSTTTGELFF. CDR3 sequence (DNA): TGCGCCAGCGAGTGGTCGACAACCACCGGGGAGCTGTTTTTT.

This clonotype was recorded many times. The genes are TRBV6-5 and TRBJ1-6, with D unclear. Between the trimmed V and J ends, which lost 6 bases and 9 bases, there was a span of 15 bases. The CDR3 is 14 residues long. Germline CDR1 reads MNHEY; CDR2 reads SVGAGI. In DNA form, the CDR3 reads TGTGCCAGCAGAATTACAGTGGGGAGTTCACCCCTCCACTTT. This translates into CASRITVGSSPLHF.

This clonotype was seen only a few times. The chain joins TRBV7-2 to TRBJ1-5; 8 bases fit TRBD1. V trimming: 5 bases; J trimming: 6 bases; junction bases outside the gene matches: 9. The CDR3 is 15 residues long. Germline V gives CDR1 SGHTA, CDR2 FQGNSA. CDR3 coding DNA: TGTGCCAGCAGCCGTACAGGGGGGACCAGTCAGCCCCAGCATTTT. As protein: CASSRTGGTSQPQHF.

The DNA for the CDR3 is TGTGCCAGCAGCTTTAGCCGATCGAACACCGGGGAGCTGTTTTTT. It translates to CASSFSRSNTGELFF. This chain links TRBV7-9 with TRBJ2-2; D is undetermined. The CDR3 loop spans 15 amino acids. CDR1 and CDR2 (germline): SEHNR, FQNEAQ (reference sequence). V was cut by 3 bases and J by 0 bases, with 8 bases left in between.

This clonotype occurred many times. CDR3 coding DNA: TGCAGTGCTAGAGGGGGACTAGCAAGTGTGACCCAGTACTTC. Encoded protein: CSARGGLASVTQYF. J is TRBJ2-5 and V is TRBV20-1; 9 bases agree with TRBD2. Germline V gives CDR1 DFQATT, CDR2 SNEGSKA (reference sequence). J gave up 7 bases and V 1 base, and 7 bases lay outside the gene matches. The CDR3 extends over 14 amino acids.

This clonotype was detected ten times or more. V is TRBV14 and J is TRBJ2-1; D is uncertain. The CDR3 length is 14 residues. Germline CDR1 SGHDN, CDR2 FVKESK. V lost 3 bases and J 0 bases, leaving 6 bases between the germline ends. CDR3 region: CASSQESSYNEQFF. Here the CDR3 DNA reads TGTGCCAGCAGCCAGGAGAGCTCCTACAATGAGCAGTTCTTC.

Remarks on this clonotype: Since the CDR3 does not end with the conserved phenylalanine or tryptophan, this likely comes from a read error. The genes are TRBV4-2 and TRBJ1-5; D remains ambiguous. The CDR3 sequence is 16 residues long. The germline V gene has CDR1 LGHNA and CDR2 YNFKEQ. V lost 4 bases and J lost 4, with 17 bases in between. CDR3 nucleotides: TGTGCCAGCAGCCCCATCCATTGGGTCCAAAATCAGCCCCAGCATTAT. This translates into CASSPIHWVQNQPQHY.

The J gene is TRBJ2-5, the V gene TRBV6-1, with 7 bases aligning to TRBD2. With V trimmed by 6 bases and J by 5 bases, 12 bases remained unmatched. The CDR3 has 15 residues. Germline values: CDR1 MNHNS, CDR2 SASEGT. The CDR3 region is CASSQSGLVGETQYF. The CDR3 coding sequence is TGTGCCAGCAGCCAATCCGGACTAGTGGGGGAGACCCAGTACTTC.

This clonotype was seen many times. The chain has TRBV30 and TRBJ1-5; possible D gene TRBD1, 5 bases. Germline V lookup: CDR1 GTSNPN, CDR2 SVGIG (reference sequence). Trimming took off 2 bases at V and 1 base at J, with 6 bases between the two ends. This CDR3 region has 13 residues. Written as DNA, the CDR3 is TGTGCCTGGAGTAGGGACAGCAATCAGCCCCAGCATTTT. The encoded protein is CAWSRDSNQPQHF.

The chain combines TRBV4-1 with TRBJ1-5; possible D gene TRBD1, 5 bases. Trimming left V 0 bases short and J 9 bases short, with 12 bases between. Germline CDR1 reads MGHRA; CDR2 reads YSYEKL. The CDR3 spans 14 residues. CDR3: CASSQDGRGLPQHF. The CDR3 coding sequence is TGCGCCAGCAGCCAAGACGGACGGGGGTTGCCCCAGCATTTT.

This sequence joins TRBV28 and TRBJ2-1; 11 bases line up with TRBD2. Germline V CDR1 and CDR2: MDHEN, SYDVKM. CDR3 length: 17 residues. V was pared by 2 bases and J by 7 bases, with 10 bases of the junction left unmatched. The CDR3 loop reads CASSLSFSGRAENEQFF. The CDR3 nucleotides are TGTGCCAGCAGTTTAAGCTTTAGCGGGAGGGCCGAGAATGAGCAGTTCTTC.

In this sample, this clonotype turned up many times. This chain connects TRBV4-2 to TRBJ2-5; D unresolved. V was trimmed by 3 bases and J by 5 bases, leaving 10 bases between them. This CDR3 has 13 amino acids. Germline V lookup: CDR1 LGHNA, CDR2 YNFKEQ. CDR3 sequence: CASSQASEETQYF. In nucleotides, the CDR3 is TGTGCCAGCAGCCAGGCCTCCGAGGAGACCCAGTACTTC.

This clonotype was picked up many times. V is TRBV18 and J is TRBJ2-4; D is tentatively TRBD1 or TRBD2 (5 bases each). The V end was cut by 1 base, the J end by 2 bases, with 18 bases between. The CDR3 is 18 amino acids. Per the germline V gene, CDR1 is KGHSH and CDR2 is LQKENI. CDR3 sequence (DNA): TGTGCCAGCTCACCACGGGACCGGCTTGGAGTCCCCAAAAACATTCAGTACTTC. Translated, it gives CASSPRDRLGVPKNIQYF.

J is TRBJ2-5 and V is TRBV5-1; 14 positions match TRBD2. In germline, CDR1 is SGHRS, CDR2 YFSETQ. The J segment lost 3 bases and the V segment lost 3 bases, leaving 16 bases of the junction unmatched. This CDR3 is 20 amino acids long. CDR3 sequence (DNA): TGCGCCAGCAGCTCCAAACTTCCGGGACTAGCGGGAGTTTCGGAAGAGACCCAGTACTTC. It yields the protein CASSSKLPGLAGVSEETQYF.

This clonotype showed up just a few times. The rearrangement joins TRBV7-9 to TRBJ2-5; 14 nucleotides agree with TRBD2. Germline values: CDR1 SEHNR, CDR2 FQNEAQ (reference sequence). Germline trimming cut 5 bases from V and 5 bases from J; bases unmatched to any gene: 10. This CDR3 is 17 amino acids long. As DNA, the CDR3 is TGTGCCAGCAGCCCCCGACTAGCGGGGGGGCCCCTTGAGACCCAGTACTTC. Its translation is CASSPRLAGGPLETQYF.

This clonotype was recorded a few times. This sequence joins TRBV10-3 and TRBJ2-1; 9 bases agree with TRBD2. CDR1 is ENHRY and CDR2 is SYGVKD in the germline V gene. The CDR3 sequence is 17 residues long. V shed 2 bases and J 4 bases; nucleotides not matched to a gene: 9. This CDR3 is CAISEGLAGSIYNEQFF. CDR3 DNA: TGTGCCATCAGTGAGGGGCTAGCGGGGTCCATATACAATGAGCAGTTCTTC.

CDR3 loop: CASSPGRAVQYF. CDR3 DNA: TGTGCCAGCAGTCCTGGCCGGGCGGTGCAGTACTTC. The V gene is TRBV28, the J gene TRBJ2-7; D is ambiguous. Trimming took 5 bases from V and 9 from J, leaving 14 bases between them. Looked up from germline, CDR1 is MDHEN and CDR2 is SYDVKM. There are 12 residues in the CDR3.

Ten or more counts support this clonotype. This chain uses TRBV30 with TRBJ2-7; tentative D call: TRBD1 (5 bases). Trimming took off 4 bases at V and 4 bases at J, with 14 bases between the two ends. The V gene's germline CDR1 is GTSNPN and CDR2 SVGIG (reference sequence). The CDR3 spans 13 residues. CDR3 protein: CAWTRLGLYEQYF. The DNA of the CDR3 is TGTGCCTGGACCAGGCTGGGGCTATACGAGCAGTACTTC.

This clonotype was picked up many times. This chain uses TRBV7-2 with TRBJ1-2; D is possibly TRBD1 (6 bases). The ends were cut back, 1 base at V and 4 bases at J, with 13 bases in the middle. Germline-derived CDR1 and CDR2 are SGHTA and FQGNSA. CDR3 size: 15 residues. The CDR3 DNA follows: TGTGCCAGCAGCTTAGGGGGGGGCTCCGCCTATGGCTACACCTTC. The encoded protein is CASSLGGGSAYGYTF.

In its sample, this clonotype was seen a few times. The gene calls are TRBV7-2 and TRBJ2-1, with TRBD2 matching over 7 bases. Trimming cost V 5 bases and J 9 bases; bases outside gene matches: 7. Germline-derived CDR1 and CDR2 are SGHTA and FQGNSA. CDR3 length: 13 amino acids. This CDR3 is CASSPGRAVEQFF. CDR3 DNA: TGTGCCAGCAGCCCGGGGAGGGCCGTTGAGCAGTTCTTC.

The rearrangement links TRBV9 to TRBJ1-1; D remains ambiguous. CDR3 length: 11 amino acids. Germline lookup yields CDR1 SGDLS and CDR2 YYNGEE. V dropped 0 bases and J dropped 5 bases, with 2 bases sitting between them. The chain's CDR3 is CASSVVTEAFF. CDR3 nucleotide sequence: TGTGCCAGCAGCGTAGTAACTGAAGCTTTCTTT.

This chain links TRBV7-2 with TRBJ2-6, with D unclear. The CDR3 sequence is 14 residues long. With 5 bases removed from V and 3 bases from J, the gap between germline ends came to 8 bases. Per germline, CDR1 SGHTA and CDR2 FQGNSA. Here the CDR3 DNA reads TGTGCCAGCAGCCGGATTGGTGGGGCCAACGTCCTGACTTTC. Its protein is CASSRIGGANVLTF. The full variable domain, with the rest looked up from reference TRBV7-2 and TRBJ2-6, is GAGVSQSPSNKVTEKGKDVELRCDPISGHTALYWYRQSLGQGLEFLIYFQGNSAPDKSGLPSDRFSAERTGGSVSTLTIQRTQQEDSAVYLCASSRIGGANVLTFGAGSRLTVL.

V gene TRBV20-1 combines with J gene TRBJ2-5; 8 nucleotides line up with TRBD2. CDR1 and CDR2 from the germline V gene are DFQATT and SNEGSKA (reference sequence). J gave up 2 bases and V 7 bases, and 3 bases lay outside the gene matches. This CDR3 spans 12 amino acids. CDR3 coding DNA: TGCAGTGACGAGCGGGGGCAAGAGACCCAGTACTTC. Protein sequence: CSDERGQETQYF.